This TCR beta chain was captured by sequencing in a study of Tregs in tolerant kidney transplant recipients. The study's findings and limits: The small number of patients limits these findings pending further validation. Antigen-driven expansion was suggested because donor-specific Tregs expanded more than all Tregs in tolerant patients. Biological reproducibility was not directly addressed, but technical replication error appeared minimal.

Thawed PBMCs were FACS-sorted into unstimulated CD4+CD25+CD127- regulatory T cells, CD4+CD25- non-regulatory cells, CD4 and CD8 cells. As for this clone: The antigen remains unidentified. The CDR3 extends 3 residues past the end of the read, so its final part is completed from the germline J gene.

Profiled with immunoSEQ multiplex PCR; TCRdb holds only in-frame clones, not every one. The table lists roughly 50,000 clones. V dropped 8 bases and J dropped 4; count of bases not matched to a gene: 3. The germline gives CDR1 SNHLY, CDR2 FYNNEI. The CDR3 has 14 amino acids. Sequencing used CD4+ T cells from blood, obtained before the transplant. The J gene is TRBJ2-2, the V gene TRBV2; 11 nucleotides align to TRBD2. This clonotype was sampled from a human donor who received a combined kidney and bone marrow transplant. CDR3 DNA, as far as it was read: TGTGCCAGCTTCGGACTAGCGGGCACCGGGGAG. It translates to CASFGLAGTGE. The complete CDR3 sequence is CASFGLAGTGELFF.